The rows below give T cell receptor beta chains drawn from one sample of a study of cytotoxic CD8 clonotypes in ibrutinib-treated CLL. Libraries were prepared by immunoSEQ multiplex PCR; TCRdb keeps only in-frame clonotypes and omits some of them. The table has 110,000 to 150,000 clones, about 70% seen once. Source: PBMCs, taken after 24 months of ibrutinib treatment. Receptors originate from a human donor with chronic lymphocytic leukemia. Each CDR3 is given with its conserved first and last residue. D genes are given only for firm matches. For some rows the clone size is stated as once, few or many, or as a class when expanded; others skip it.

clone_size: .; j_call: TRBJ2-7; v_call: TRBV29-1; d_call: .; cdr3_aa: CSVTGGYEQYF; cdr3_nt: TGCAGCGTCACCGGGGGCTACGAGCAGTACTTC
clone_size: .; j_call: TRBJ1-6; v_call: TRBV9; d_call: .; cdr3_aa: CASSVVAGSNSPLHF; cdr3_nt: TGTGCCAGCAGCGTAGTCGCAGGGTCAAATTCACCCCTCCACTTT
clone_size: .; j_call: TRBJ1-4; v_call: TRBV5-1; d_call: .; cdr3_aa: CASSFAAAGEKLFF; cdr3_nt: TGCGCCAGCAGCTTTGCGGCAGCGGGTGAAAAACTGTTTTTT
clone_size: .; j_call: TRBJ1-5; v_call: TRBV7-9; d_call: .; cdr3_aa: CASSLWGSNQPQHF; cdr3_nt: TGTGCCAGCAGCTTATGGGGGAGCAATCAGCCCCAGCATTTT
clone_size: .; j_call: TRBJ2-3; v_call: TRBV9; d_call: TRBD2; cdr3_aa: CASSARGGRDTDTQYF; cdr3_nt: TGTGCCAGCAGCGCCCGGGGCGGGAGGGACACAGATACGCAGTATTTT
clone_size: .; j_call: TRBJ2-3; v_call: TRBV5-1; d_call: TRBD2; cdr3_aa: CASSGLAGADTQYF; cdr3_nt: TGCGCCAGCAGCGGGCTAGCGGGAGCCGATACGCAGTATTTT
clone_size: .; j_call: TRBJ2-3; v_call: TRBV7-2; d_call: .; cdr3_aa: CASSPLASTSTDTQYF; cdr3_nt: TGTGCCAGCAGCCCCCTAGCCTCAACTAGCACAGATACGCAGTATTTT
clone_size: many; j_call: TRBJ1-4; v_call: TRBV11-2; d_call: .; cdr3_aa: CASTEGGGGEKLFF; cdr3_nt: TGTGCCAGCACCGAGGGGGGTGGAGGTGAAAAACTGTTTTTT
clone_size: .; j_call: TRBJ1-1; v_call: TRBV15; d_call: .; cdr3_aa: CATSRPPWDNEAFF; cdr3_nt: TGTGCCACCAGCAGACCCCCCTGGGACAACGAAGCTTTCTTT
clone_size: .; j_call: TRBJ1-5; v_call: TRBV30; d_call: .; cdr3_aa: CAWREGNQPQHF; cdr3_nt: TGTGCCTGGAGGGAGGGCAATCAGCCCCAGCATTTT
clone_size: .; j_call: TRBJ2-2; v_call: TRBV27; d_call: .; cdr3_aa: CASRRGAGTGELFF; cdr3_nt: TGTGCCAGCAGGAGGGGCGCTGGGACCGGGGAGCTGTTTTTT
clone_size: .; j_call: TRBJ2-2; v_call: TRBV4-1; d_call: TRBD2; cdr3_aa: CASSQEGESGRYTGELFF; cdr3_nt: TGCGCCAGCAGCCAAGAGGGGGAGAGCGGGAGGTACACCGGGGAGCTGTTTTTT
clone_size: .; j_call: TRBJ1-1; v_call: TRBV7-2; d_call: .; cdr3_aa: CASSPGTEAFF; cdr3_nt: TGTGCCAGCAGCCCCGGGACTGAAGCTTTCTTT
clone_size: .; j_call: TRBJ2-7; v_call: TRBV14; d_call: .; cdr3_aa: CASSQQGPRGLGQYF; cdr3_nt: TGTGCCAGCAGCCAACAGGGACCGCGCGGTTTGGGGCAGTACTTC
clone_size: once; j_call: TRBJ1-1; v_call: TRBV6-5; d_call: TRBD1; cdr3_aa: CASSLGTAADTEAFF; cdr3_nt: TGTGCCAGCAGTCTCGGGACAGCCGCGGACACTGAAGCTTTCTTT
clone_size: .; j_call: TRBJ2-2; v_call: TRBV7-2; d_call: .; cdr3_aa: CASPPRADNTGELFF; cdr3_nt: TGTGCCAGCCCCCCCCGTGCGGATAACACCGGGGAGCTGTTTTTT
clone_size: .; j_call: TRBJ1-1; v_call: TRBV7-3; d_call: .; cdr3_aa: CASSQTVNTEAFF; cdr3_nt: TGTGCCAGCAGCCAGACAGTGAACACTGAAGCTTTCTTT
clone_size: few; j_call: TRBJ1-2; v_call: TRBV30; d_call: TRBD1; cdr3_aa: CARGGTGGSYYGYTF; cdr3_nt: TGTGCCCGGGGGGGGACAGGGGGTTCCTACTATGGCTACACCTTC
clone_size: .; j_call: TRBJ1-1; v_call: TRBV5-1; d_call: .; cdr3_aa: CASSLGGDPGTEAFF; cdr3_nt: TGCGCCAGCAGCTTGGGTGGGGACCCGGGGACTGAAGCTTTCTTT
clone_size: .; j_call: TRBJ1-1; v_call: TRBV14; d_call: .; cdr3_aa: CASSQDWDEAFF; cdr3_nt: TGTGCCAGCAGCCAAGATTGGGATGAAGCTTTCTTT
clone_size: .; j_call: TRBJ2-3; v_call: TRBV4-2; d_call: TRBD2; cdr3_aa: CASSQGLAGGDTQYF; cdr3_nt: TGTGCCAGCAGCCAGGGACTAGCGGGGGGGGATACGCAGTATTTT
clone_size: .; j_call: TRBJ2-1; v_call: TRBV7-9; d_call: TRBD2; cdr3_aa: CASSRTGGRGYNEQFF; cdr3_nt: TGTGCCAGCAGCCGTACGGGCGGGAGGGGATACAATGAGCAGTTCTTC
clone_size: .; j_call: TRBJ2-7; v_call: TRBV20-1; d_call: .; cdr3_aa: CSAPLGWLQYF; cdr3_nt: TGCAGTGCCCCCCTTGGATGGTTGCAGTACTTC
clone_size: .; j_call: TRBJ1-2; v_call: TRBV5-1; d_call: TRBD1; cdr3_aa: CASSLEGAEYGYTF; cdr3_nt: TGCGCCAGCAGCTTGGAGGGGGCTGAATATGGCTACACCTTC
clone_size: .; j_call: TRBJ1-2; v_call: TRBV9; d_call: .; cdr3_aa: CASSATDYGYTF; cdr3_nt: TGTGCCAGCAGCGCGACAGACTATGGCTACACCTTC
clone_size: .; j_call: TRBJ2-6; v_call: TRBV19; d_call: .; cdr3_aa: CASSPTGWGANVLTF; cdr3_nt: TGTGCCAGTAGCCCTACAGGGTGGGGGGCCAACGTCCTGACTTTC
clone_size: once; j_call: TRBJ2-4; v_call: TRBV7-2; d_call: .; cdr3_aa: CASSNGLGTKNIQYF; cdr3_nt: TGTGCCAGCAGTAACGGGTTGGGGACCAAAAACATTCAGTACTTC
clone_size: .; j_call: TRBJ2-3; v_call: TRBV6-5; d_call: .; cdr3_aa: CASSYSSVGPDTQYF; cdr3_nt: TGTGCCAGCAGTTACTCATCCGTCGGCCCAGATACGCAGTATTTT
clone_size: .; j_call: TRBJ2-7; v_call: TRBV28; d_call: .; cdr3_aa: CASTLVGGGGEQYF; cdr3_nt: TGTGCCAGCACCCTAGTCGGCGGTGGGGGCGAGCAGTACTTC
clone_size: .; j_call: TRBJ2-2; v_call: TRBV9; d_call: TRBD2; cdr3_aa: CASSLKREGGTGELFF; cdr3_nt: TGTGCCAGCAGCTTAAAGCGGGAGGGGGGCACCGGGGAGCTGTTTTTT
clone_size: .; j_call: TRBJ1-1; v_call: TRBV10-3; d_call: .; cdr3_aa: CAISEYLNTEAFF; cdr3_nt: TGTGCCATCAGTGAATACCTGAACACTGAAGCTTTCTTT
clone_size: .; j_call: TRBJ2-2; v_call: TRBV30; d_call: .; cdr3_aa: CAWSSGSGTGELFF; cdr3_nt: TGTGCCTGGAGTTCAGGTAGCGGTACCGGGGAGCTGTTTTTT
clone_size: .; j_call: TRBJ1-3; v_call: TRBV19; d_call: .; cdr3_aa: CASSVRNTIYF; cdr3_nt: TGTGCCAGTAGCGTCAGAAACACCATATATTTT
clone_size: few; j_call: TRBJ1-3; v_call: TRBV7-9; d_call: .; cdr3_aa: CASSGGQKGGNTIYF; cdr3_nt: TGTGCCAGCAGTGGGGGACAAAAAGGTGGAAACACCATATATTTT
clone_size: few; j_call: TRBJ2-3; v_call: TRBV18; d_call: TRBD2; cdr3_aa: CASSPPGLAGGDTQYF; cdr3_nt: TGTGCCAGCTCACCACCGGGACTAGCGGGAGGAGATACGCAGTATTTT
clone_size: .; j_call: TRBJ2-3; v_call: TRBV6-4; d_call: .; cdr3_aa: CASSEGWADTQYF; cdr3_nt: TGTGCCAGCAGTGAAGGGTGGGCGGATACGCAGTATTTT
clone_size: .; j_call: TRBJ1-1; v_call: TRBV5-4; d_call: TRBD1; cdr3_aa: CASSSKQGVFTEAFF; cdr3_nt: TGTGCCAGCAGCTCCAAACAGGGGGTGTTTACTGAAGCTTTCTTT
clone_size: .; j_call: TRBJ2-7; v_call: TRBV15; d_call: TRBD2; cdr3_aa: CATSRHWSGGSYEQYF; cdr3_nt: TGTGCCACCAGCAGGCACTGGAGCGGGGGGTCCTACGAGCAGTACTTC
clone_size: few; j_call: TRBJ1-1; v_call: TRBV19; d_call: .; cdr3_aa: CASSTRDSNTEAFF; cdr3_nt: TGTGCCAGTAGTACGAGGGATTCAAACACTGAAGCTTTCTTT
clone_size: .; j_call: TRBJ2-7; v_call: TRBV6-6; d_call: TRBD2; cdr3_aa: CASSPPGGSSVEQYF; cdr3_nt: TGTGCCAGCAGCCCTCCGGGGGGGTCTAGTGTCGAGCAGTACTTC
clone_size: .; j_call: TRBJ2-7; v_call: TRBV6-6; d_call: .; cdr3_aa: CASSGANNYEQYF; cdr3_nt: TGTGCCAGCAGTGGGGCCAACAACTACGAGCAGTACTTC
clone_size: many; j_call: TRBJ2-6; v_call: TRBV10-3; d_call: .; cdr3_aa: CAIGSPNSGANVLTF; cdr3_nt: TGTGCCATCGGGTCGCCAAACTCTGGGGCCAACGTCCTGACTTTC
clone_size: few; j_call: TRBJ1-4; v_call: TRBV25-1; d_call: .; cdr3_aa: CASSEGWANEKLFF; cdr3_nt: TGTGCCAGCAGTGAAGGCTGGGCTAATGAAAAACTGTTTTTT
clone_size: once; j_call: TRBJ2-3; v_call: TRBV6-6; d_call: TRBD2; cdr3_aa: CASSGLASDTQYF; cdr3_nt: TGTGCCAGCAGTGGACTAGCGTCCGATACGCAGTATTTT
clone_size: .; j_call: TRBJ2-7; v_call: TRBV12-5; d_call: .; cdr3_aa: CASGLVPGDYEQYF; cdr3_nt: TGTGCTAGTGGTTTGGTGCCGGGGGACTACGAGCAGTACTTC
clone_size: .; j_call: TRBJ1-5; v_call: TRBV5-6; d_call: TRBD1; cdr3_aa: CASSPQGWGNQPQHF; cdr3_nt: TGTGCCAGCAGCCCACAGGGGTGGGGCAATCAGCCCCAGCATTTT
clone_size: .; j_call: TRBJ2-5; v_call: TRBV29-1; d_call: TRBD2; cdr3_aa: CSVGVGGGQETQYF; cdr3_nt: TGCAGCGTTGGAGTCGGGGGGGGCCAAGAGACCCAGTACTTC
clone_size: .; j_call: TRBJ1-2; v_call: TRBV7-9; d_call: TRBD1; cdr3_aa: CASSPAGGQGAYGYTF; cdr3_nt: TGTGCCAGCAGCCCAGCCGGCGGCCAGGGGGCGTATGGCTACACCTTC